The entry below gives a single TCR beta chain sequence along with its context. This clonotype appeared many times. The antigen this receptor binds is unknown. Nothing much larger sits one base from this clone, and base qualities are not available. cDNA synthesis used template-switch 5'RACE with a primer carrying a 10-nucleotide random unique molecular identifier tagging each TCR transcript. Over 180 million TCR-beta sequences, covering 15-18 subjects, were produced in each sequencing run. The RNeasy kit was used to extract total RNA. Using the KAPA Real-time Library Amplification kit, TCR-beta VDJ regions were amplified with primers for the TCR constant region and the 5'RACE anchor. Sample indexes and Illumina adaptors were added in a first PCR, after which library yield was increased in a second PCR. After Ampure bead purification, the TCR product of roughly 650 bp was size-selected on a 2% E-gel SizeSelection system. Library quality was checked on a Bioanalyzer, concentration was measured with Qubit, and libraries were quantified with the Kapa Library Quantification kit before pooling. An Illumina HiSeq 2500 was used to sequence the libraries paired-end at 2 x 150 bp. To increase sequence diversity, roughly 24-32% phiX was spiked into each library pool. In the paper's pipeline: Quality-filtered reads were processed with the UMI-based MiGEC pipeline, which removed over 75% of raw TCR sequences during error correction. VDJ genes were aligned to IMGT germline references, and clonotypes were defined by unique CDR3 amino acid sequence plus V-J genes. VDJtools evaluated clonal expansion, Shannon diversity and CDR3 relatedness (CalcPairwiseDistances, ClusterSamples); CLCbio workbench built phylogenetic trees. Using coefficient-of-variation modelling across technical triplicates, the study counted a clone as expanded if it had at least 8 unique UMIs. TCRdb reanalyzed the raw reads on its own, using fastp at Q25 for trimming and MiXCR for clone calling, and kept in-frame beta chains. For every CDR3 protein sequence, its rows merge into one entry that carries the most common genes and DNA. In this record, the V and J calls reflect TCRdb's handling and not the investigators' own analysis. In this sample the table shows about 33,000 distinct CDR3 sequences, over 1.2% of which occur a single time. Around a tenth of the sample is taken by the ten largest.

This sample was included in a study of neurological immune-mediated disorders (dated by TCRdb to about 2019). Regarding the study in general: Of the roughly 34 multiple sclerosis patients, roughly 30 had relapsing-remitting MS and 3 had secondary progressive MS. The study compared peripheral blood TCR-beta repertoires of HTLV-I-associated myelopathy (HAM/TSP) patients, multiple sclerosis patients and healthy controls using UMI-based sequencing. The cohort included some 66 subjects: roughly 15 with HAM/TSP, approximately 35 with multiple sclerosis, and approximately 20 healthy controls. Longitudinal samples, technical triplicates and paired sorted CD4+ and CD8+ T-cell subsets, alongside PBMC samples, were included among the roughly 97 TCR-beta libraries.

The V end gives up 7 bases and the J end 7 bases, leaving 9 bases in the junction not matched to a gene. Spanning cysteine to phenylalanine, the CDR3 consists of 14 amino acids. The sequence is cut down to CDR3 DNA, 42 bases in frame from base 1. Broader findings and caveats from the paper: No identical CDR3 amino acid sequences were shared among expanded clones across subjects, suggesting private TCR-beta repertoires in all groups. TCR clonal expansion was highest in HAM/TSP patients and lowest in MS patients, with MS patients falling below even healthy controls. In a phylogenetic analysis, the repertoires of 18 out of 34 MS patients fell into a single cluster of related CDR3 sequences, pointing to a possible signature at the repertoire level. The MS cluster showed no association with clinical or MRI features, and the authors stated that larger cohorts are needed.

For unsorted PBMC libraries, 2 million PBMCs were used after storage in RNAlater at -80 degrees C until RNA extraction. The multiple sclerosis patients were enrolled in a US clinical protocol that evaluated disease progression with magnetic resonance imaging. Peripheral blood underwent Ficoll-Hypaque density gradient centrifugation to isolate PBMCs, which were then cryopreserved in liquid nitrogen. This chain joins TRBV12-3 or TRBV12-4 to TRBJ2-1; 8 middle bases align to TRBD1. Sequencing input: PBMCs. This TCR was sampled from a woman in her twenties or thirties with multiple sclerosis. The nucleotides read TGTGCCAGCACCTTGGGGGACAGGAAAAATGAGCAGTTCTTC. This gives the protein CASTLGDRKNEQFF.